These 5 T cell receptor beta chains share one sample of origin, sequenced in a study of blood T cell repertoires in COVID-19. TCRdb's copy holds only in-frame clones and misses some; the assay was immunoSEQ multiplex PCR. The sample holds about 130,000 clones; over 80% are singletons and the top ten take roughly 9.7%. Sample: peripheral blood. The receptors derive from a man in his forties with active or convalescent COVID-19.

The chain combines TRBV7-9 with TRBJ2-5; 13 bases map to TRBD2. CDR1 and CDR2 (germline): SEHNR, FQNEAQ (reference sequence). The trim removed 5 bases at V and 5 bases at J, leaving 8 bases unmatched. This CDR3 is 16 amino acids long. The CDR3 loop is CASSRGTSGVGETQYF. The CDR3 DNA follows: TGTGCCAGCAGCCGTGGGACTAGCGGGGTCGGGGAGACCCAGTACTTC.

The chain recombines TRBV7-3 with TRBJ1-1, with unresolved D. This CDR3 spans 13 amino acids. The V gene lost 1 base and the J gene lost 6 bases, with 9 bases spanning the gap. Germline V gene lookup returns CDR1 SGHTA and CDR2 FQGTGA. CDR3 nucleotide sequence: TGTGCCAGCAGCTTAAAGGGAGGATCTGAAGCTTTCTTT. The encoded protein is CASSLKGGSEAFF.

CDR3 coding DNA: TGTGCCATCAGTGAGTCAGTAGCGGGGGGCCAAGAGACCCAGTACTTC. Translation gives CAISESVAGGQETQYF. This chain joins TRBV10-3 and TRBJ2-5, with TRBD2 identical over 10 bases. V was clipped by 0 bases and J by 1 base; unmatched bases: 2. This CDR3 comprises 16 residues. In germline, CDR1 is ENHRY, CDR2 SYGVKD.

The genes are TRBV6-5 and TRBJ1-3; D remains ambiguous. The CDR3 extends over 13 amino acids. CDR1 and CDR2 from the germline V gene are MNHEY and SVGAGI. Trimming cost V 10 bases and J 14 bases, with 24 bases left between them. The chain's CDR3 is CANLQHPGGVVYF. CDR3 coding DNA: TGTGCCAACCTGCAACACCCAGGAGGCGTTGTATATTTT.

This clone has just a few counts. The chain joins TRBV5-1 to TRBJ1-1; the D gene is possibly TRBD1 (5 bases). Germline V lookup: CDR1 SGHRS, CDR2 YFSETQ. Trimming cost V 5 bases and J 2 bases, with 13 bases left between them. The CDR3 has 14 residues. Written as DNA, the CDR3 is TGCGCCAGCAGTATGCAGGGAGGCAACACTGAAGCTTTCTTT. It specifies CASSMQGGNTEAFF. Full variable domain (remainder filled in from reference TRBV5-1 and TRBJ1-1): KAGVTQTPRYLIKTRGQQVTLSCSPISGHRSVSWYQQTPGQGLQFLFEYFSETQRNKGNFPGRFSGRQFSNSRSEMNVSTLELGDSALYLCASSMQGGNTEAFFGQGTRLTVV.